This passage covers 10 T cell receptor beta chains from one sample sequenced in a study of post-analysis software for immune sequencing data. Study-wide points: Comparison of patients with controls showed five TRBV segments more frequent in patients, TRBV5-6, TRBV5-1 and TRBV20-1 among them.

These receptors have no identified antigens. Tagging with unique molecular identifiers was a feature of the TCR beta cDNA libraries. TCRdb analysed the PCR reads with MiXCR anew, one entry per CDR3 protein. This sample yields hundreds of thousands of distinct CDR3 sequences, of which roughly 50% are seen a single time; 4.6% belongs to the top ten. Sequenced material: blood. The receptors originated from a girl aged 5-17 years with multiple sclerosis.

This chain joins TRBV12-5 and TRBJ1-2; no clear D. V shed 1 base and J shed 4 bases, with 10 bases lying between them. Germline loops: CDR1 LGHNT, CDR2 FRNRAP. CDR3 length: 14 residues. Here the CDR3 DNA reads TGTGCTAGTGGTTTGGAAATAACTTTCTATGGCTACACCTTC. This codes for CASGLEITFYGYTF. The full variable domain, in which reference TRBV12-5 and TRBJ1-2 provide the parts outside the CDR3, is DARVTQTPRHKVTEMGQEVTMRCQPILGHNTVFWYRQTMMQGLELLAYFRNRAPLDDSGMPKDRFSAEMPDATLATLKIQPSEPRDSAVYFCASGLEITFYGYTFGSGTRLTVV.

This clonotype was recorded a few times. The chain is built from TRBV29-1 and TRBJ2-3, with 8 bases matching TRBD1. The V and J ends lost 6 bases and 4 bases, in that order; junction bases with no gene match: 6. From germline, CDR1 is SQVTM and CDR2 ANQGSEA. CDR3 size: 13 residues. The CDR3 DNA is TGCAGCGTCGGCGACAGGGGCGCAGATACGCAGTATTTT. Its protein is CSVGDRGADTQYF.

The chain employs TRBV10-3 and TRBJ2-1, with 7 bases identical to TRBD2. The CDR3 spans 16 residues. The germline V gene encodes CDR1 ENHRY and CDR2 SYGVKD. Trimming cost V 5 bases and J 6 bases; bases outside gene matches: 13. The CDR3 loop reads CAISNSQGGSGNEQFF. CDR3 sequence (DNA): TGTGCCATCAGTAACTCTCAGGGCGGGAGTGGCAATGAGCAGTTCTTC.

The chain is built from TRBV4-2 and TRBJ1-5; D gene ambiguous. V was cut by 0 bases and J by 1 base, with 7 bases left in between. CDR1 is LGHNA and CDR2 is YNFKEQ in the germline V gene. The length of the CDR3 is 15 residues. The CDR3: CASSQDRTSNQPQHF. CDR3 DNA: TGTGCCAGCAGCCAAGACAGGACCAGCAATCAGCCCCAGCATTTT.

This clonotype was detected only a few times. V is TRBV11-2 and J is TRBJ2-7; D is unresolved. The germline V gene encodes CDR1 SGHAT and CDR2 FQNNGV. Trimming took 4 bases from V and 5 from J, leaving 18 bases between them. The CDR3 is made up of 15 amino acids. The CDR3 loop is CASSSPGVASDEQYF. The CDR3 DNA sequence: TGTGCCAGCAGCTCTCCGGGTGTTGCGAGCGACGAGCAGTACTTC.

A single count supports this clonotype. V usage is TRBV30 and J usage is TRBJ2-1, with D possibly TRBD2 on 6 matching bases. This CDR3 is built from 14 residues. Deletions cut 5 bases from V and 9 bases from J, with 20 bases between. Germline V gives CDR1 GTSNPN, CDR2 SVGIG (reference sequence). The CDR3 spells CAWDLNGPGGEQFF. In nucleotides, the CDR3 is TGTGCCTGGGACTTGAACGGGCCCGGGGGTGAGCAGTTCTTC.

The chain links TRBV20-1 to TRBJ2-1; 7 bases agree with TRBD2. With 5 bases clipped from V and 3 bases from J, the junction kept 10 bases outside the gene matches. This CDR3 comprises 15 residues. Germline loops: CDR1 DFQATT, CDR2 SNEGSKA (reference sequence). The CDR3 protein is CSAPKMGGVYNEQFF. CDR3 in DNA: TGCAGTGCTCCTAAGATGGGGGGGGTCTACAATGAGCAGTTCTTC.

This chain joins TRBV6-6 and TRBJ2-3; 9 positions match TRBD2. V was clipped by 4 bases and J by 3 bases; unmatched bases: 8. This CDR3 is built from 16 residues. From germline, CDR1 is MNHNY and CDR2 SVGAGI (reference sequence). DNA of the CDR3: TGTGCCAGCAGTTCTGGTAGCGGGGGATTTACAGATACGCAGTATTTT. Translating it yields CASSSGSGGFTDTQYF.

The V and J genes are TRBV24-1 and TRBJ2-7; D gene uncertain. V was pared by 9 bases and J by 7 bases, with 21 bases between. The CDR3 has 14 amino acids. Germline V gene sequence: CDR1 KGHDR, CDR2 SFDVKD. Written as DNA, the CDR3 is TGTGCCACCCAAGACGGCCACTCCTACAATGAGCAGTACTTC. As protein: CATQDGHSYNEQYF.

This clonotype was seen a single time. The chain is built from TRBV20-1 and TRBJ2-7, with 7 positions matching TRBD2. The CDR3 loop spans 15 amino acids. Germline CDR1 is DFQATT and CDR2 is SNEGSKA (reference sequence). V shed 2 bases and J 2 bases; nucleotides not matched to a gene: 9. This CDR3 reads CSARPRQGGPYEQYF. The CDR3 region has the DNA TGCAGTGCTAGACCCCGCCAGGGAGGGCCCTACGAGCAGTACTTC.